This paragraph covers one T cell receptor beta chain sequence. Its target is not known. This CDR3 is built from 16 residues. V dropped 5 bases and J dropped 1; count of bases not matched to a gene: 7. Germline loops: CDR1 MDHEN, CDR2 SYDVKM. The record originates from a study of OX40 agonist ivuxolimab in advanced cancers. Overall study findings and caveats: The mean number of expanded clones was higher in CD8+ T cells than in CD4+.

TCRdb keeps only in-frame clones here, not all; method: immunoSEQ multiplex PCR. The sample includes about 74,000 clones, 75% to 95% of them seen just once. This TCR derives from an adult with an advanced solid tumor such as melanoma, head and neck, liver or kidney cancer. The chain has TRBV28 and TRBJ2-7; 11 bases map to TRBD1. Sample: CD4+ or CD8+ T cells sorted from blood, taken in a trial of the OX40 agonist ivuxolimab. Written as DNA, the CDR3 is TGTGCCAGCAGTCTATCCGGGGACAGGGGGTCCTACGAGCAGTACTTC. This encodes CASSLSGDRGSYEQYF.